The rows below give T cell receptor beta chains drawn from one sample of a study of blood T cell repertoires in COVID-19. This table comes from immunoSEQ multiplex PCR, and its TCRdb copy is limited to in-frame clones, with some not included. Counted here are about 64,000 clones, 70% to 85% occurring once; the ten biggest clones make up roughly 6%. Sequencing used peripheral blood. Source of these receptors: a woman aged 60-70 years with acute or convalescent COVID-19. CDR3s include the opening cysteine and the closing phenylalanine or tryptophan. A D gene is named only where the DNA matches it firmly. Some rows mark clone size as missing; the rest say once, few, many or name a class of expanded clone.

d_call	v_call	j_call	clone_size	cdr3_aa	cdr3_nt
TRBD1	TRBV7-9	TRBJ1-2	-	CASSSGGGGYTF	TGTGCCAGCAGTTCAGGGGGCGGCGGCTACACCTTC
TRBD1	TRBV5-1	TRBJ1-2	-	CASKRTGVVNYGYTF	TGCGCCAGCAAACGGACAGGGGTAGTTAACTATGGCTACACCTTC
TRBD1	TRBV11-2	TRBJ2-7	-	CASSLAPGQSYEQYF	TGTGCCAGCAGCTTAGCCCCGGGACAGAGCTACGAGCAGTACTTC
-	TRBV6-4	TRBJ1-1	-	CASSEGVSTEAFF	TGTGCCAGCAGTGAAGGGGTGAGCACTGAAGCTTTCTTT
TRBD2	TRBV2	TRBJ2-5	-	CASSESLAGGETQYF	TGTGCCAGCAGTGAAAGCCTAGCGGGGGGAGAGACCCAGTACTTC
-	TRBV4-1	TRBJ1-3	-	CASSLASGNTIYF	TGCGCCAGCAGCTTAGCATCTGGAAACACCATATATTTT
TRBD1	TRBV27	TRBJ1-6	few	CASSVRTGGITNSPLHF	TGTGCCAGCAGTGTGCGGACAGGGGGAATCACAAATTCACCCCTCCACTTT
TRBD2	TRBV7-9	TRBJ2-3	-	CASSSRVARGGVTDTQYF	TGTGCCAGCAGCTCCCGGGTCGCACGGGGGGGCGTCACAGATACGCAGTATTTT
-	TRBV15	TRBJ2-3	-	CATRKELNTDTQYF	TGTGCCACCAGAAAGGAACTAAACACAGATACGCAGTATTTT
-	TRBV19	TRBJ2-6	-	CASRLSFGGANVLTF	TGTGCCAGTAGGCTTAGCTTTGGCGGGGCCAACGTCCTGACTTTC
-	TRBV19	TRBJ1-2	few	CASSITYGGYTF	TGTGCCAGTAGTATAACCTACGGTGGCTACACCTTC
TRBD2	TRBV5-4	TRBJ2-3	-	CASSLGGGRTDTQYF	TGTGCCAGCAGCTTGGGCGGGGGGCGGACAGATACGCAGTATTTT
TRBD1	TRBV9	TRBJ1-1	-	CASSVQGVTEAFF	TGTGCCAGCAGCGTTCAGGGGGTTACTGAAGCTTTCTTT
-	TRBV15	TRBJ1-2	once	CATSRDQRTADGYTF	TGTGCCACCAGCAGAGATCAGAGGACAGCTGATGGCTACACCTTC
TRBD2	TRBV6-4	TRBJ2-3	-	CASSVSGGTDTQYF	TGTGCCAGCAGTGTGAGCGGGGGCACAGATACGCAGTATTTT
TRBD1	TRBV6-4	TRBJ2-2	-	CASRGQGTGELFF	TGTGCCAGCAGGGGACAGGGCACCGGGGAGCTGTTTTTT